The source of this T cell receptor beta chain is a study of memory CD4+ T cells and cytomegalovirus serostatus. Profiled with immunoSEQ multiplex PCR; TCRdb holds only in-frame clones, not every one. The repertoire holds roughly 84,000 clones, with less than 90% as singletons. CDR3 length: 12 amino acids. Germline CDR1 SGHAT, CDR2 FQNNGV. The sort gate was single viable CD3+CD4+CD8-CD45RO+ cells for memory CD4+ T cells. V gene TRBV11-2 combines with J gene TRBJ2-7; 8 positions agree with TRBD1. Specimen: memory CD4+ T cells from blood. The TCR was taken from an adult in good health and CMV-seronegative. This CDR3 reads CGTRDRSEGEYF. Here the CDR3 DNA reads TGTGGCACCCGGGACAGGTCCGAGGGAGAGTACTTC.